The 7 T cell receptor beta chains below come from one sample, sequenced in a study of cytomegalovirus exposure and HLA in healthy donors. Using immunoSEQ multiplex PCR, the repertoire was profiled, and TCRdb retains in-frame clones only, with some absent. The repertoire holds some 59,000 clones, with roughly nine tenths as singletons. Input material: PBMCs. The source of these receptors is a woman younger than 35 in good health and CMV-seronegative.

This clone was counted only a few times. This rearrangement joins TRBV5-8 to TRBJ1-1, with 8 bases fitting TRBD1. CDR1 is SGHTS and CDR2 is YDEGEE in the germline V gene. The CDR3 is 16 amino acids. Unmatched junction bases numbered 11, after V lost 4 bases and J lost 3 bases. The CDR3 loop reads CASSLGQGAKYTEAFF. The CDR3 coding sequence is TGTGCCAGCAGCCTCGGGCAGGGGGCGAAGTACACTGAAGCTTTCTTT.

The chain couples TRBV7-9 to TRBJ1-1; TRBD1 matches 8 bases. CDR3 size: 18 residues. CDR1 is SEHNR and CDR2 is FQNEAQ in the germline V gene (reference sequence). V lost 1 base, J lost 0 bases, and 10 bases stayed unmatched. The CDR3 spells CASSLGLHRGAMNTEAFF. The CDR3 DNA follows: TGTGCCAGCAGCTTAGGGCTTCACAGGGGGGCCATGAACACTGAAGCTTTCTTT.

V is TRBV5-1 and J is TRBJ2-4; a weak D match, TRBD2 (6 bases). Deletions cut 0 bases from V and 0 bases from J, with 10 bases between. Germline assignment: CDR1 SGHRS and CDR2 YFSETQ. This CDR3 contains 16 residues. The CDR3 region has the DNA TGCGCCAGCAGCTTGGGGACGGGAGTAGCCAAAAACATTCAGTACTTC. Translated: CASSLGTGVAKNIQYF.

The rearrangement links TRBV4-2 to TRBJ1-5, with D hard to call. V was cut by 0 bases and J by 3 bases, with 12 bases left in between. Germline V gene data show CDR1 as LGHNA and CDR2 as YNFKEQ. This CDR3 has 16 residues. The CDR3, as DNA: TGTGCCAGCAGCCAAGATCTCGCGGTGAACAATCAGCCCCAGCATTTT. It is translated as CASSQDLAVNNQPQHF.

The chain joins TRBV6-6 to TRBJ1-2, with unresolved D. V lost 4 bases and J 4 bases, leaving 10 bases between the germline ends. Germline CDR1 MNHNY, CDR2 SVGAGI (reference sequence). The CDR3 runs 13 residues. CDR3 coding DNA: TGTGCCAGCAGTTCCGACACCCCCTATGGCTACACCTTC. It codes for CASSSDTPYGYTF.

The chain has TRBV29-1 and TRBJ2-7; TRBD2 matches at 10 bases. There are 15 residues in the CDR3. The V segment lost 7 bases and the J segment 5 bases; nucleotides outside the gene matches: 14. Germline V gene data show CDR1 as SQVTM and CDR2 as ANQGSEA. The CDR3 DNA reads TGCAGCGGAGCGGGTGGTAGCGGGAGGATCCACGAGCAGTACTTC. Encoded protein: CSGAGGSGRIHEQYF.

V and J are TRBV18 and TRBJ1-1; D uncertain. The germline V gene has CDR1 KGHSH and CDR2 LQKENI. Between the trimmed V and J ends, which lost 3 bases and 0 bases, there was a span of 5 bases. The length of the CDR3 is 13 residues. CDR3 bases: TGTGCCAGCTCACCTGGCATGAACACTGAAGCTTTCTTT. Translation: CASSPGMNTEAFF.